The T cell receptor beta chain described here comes from a study of Ad26.COV2.S vaccination and SARS-CoV-2 variants. In the study overall: Administration of Ad26.COV2.S was intramuscular, either once or twice 56 days apart. Study observations and caveats: The authors reported substantial breadth in spike-specific CD8+ and CD4+ T cell responses after vaccination.

This clone was recorded a few times. Its antigen is unidentified. The CDR3 has 15 amino acids. Germline CDR1 reads SGHRS; CDR2 reads YFSETQ. Losses at the gene ends were 4 bases for V and 3 bases for J; bases not matched to a gene: 10. Documented treatment: 19 received Ad26.COV2.S at low or high dose, single or two shots; several received placebo; per-sample allocation not given. Day 63 following the first vaccine or placebo injection was when the samples were taken. Generated by immunoSEQ multiplex PCR, the TCRdb table keeps only in-frame clones and is missing some. The profile shows around 340,000 clones, roughly 89% of them singletons.

The input for sequencing was peripheral blood, taken in a trial of Ad26.COV2.S vaccine versus placebo. The rearrangement uses TRBV5-1 and TRBJ2-7; 7 bases are a match to TRBD1. The sequence was collected from a person aged 18-65 years who received the Ad26.COV2.S COVID-19 vaccine or a placebo. CDR3 sequence reads: CASSEGTVENYEQYF. DNA of the CDR3: TGCGCCAGCAGCGAAGGGACAGTCGAAAACTACGAGCAGTACTTC.